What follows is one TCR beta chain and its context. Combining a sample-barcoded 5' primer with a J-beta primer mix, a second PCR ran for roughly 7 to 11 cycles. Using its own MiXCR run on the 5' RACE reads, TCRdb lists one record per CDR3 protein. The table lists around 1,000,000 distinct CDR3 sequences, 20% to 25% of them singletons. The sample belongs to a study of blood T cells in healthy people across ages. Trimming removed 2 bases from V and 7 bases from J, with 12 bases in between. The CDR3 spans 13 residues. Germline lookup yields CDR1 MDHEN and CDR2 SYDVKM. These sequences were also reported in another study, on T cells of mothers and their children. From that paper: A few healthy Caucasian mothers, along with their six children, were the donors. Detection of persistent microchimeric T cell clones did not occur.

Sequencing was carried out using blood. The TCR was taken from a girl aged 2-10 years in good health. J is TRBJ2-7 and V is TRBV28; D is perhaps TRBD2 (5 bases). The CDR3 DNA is TGTGCCAGCAGTTTAAGTGGAACGGGGGAGCAGTACTTC. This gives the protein CASSLSGTGEQYF.